This T cell receptor beta chain emerged from a study of T cells in Graves' hyperthyroidism and ophthalmopathy. Study information: The authors collected peripheral blood at initial diagnosis, before any treatment.

Criteria for exclusion of patients were uncontrolled infection, other autoimmune disease, pregnancy or lactation. Isolation of PBMCs was performed on roughly 9 ml fresh peripheral blood. Overall study findings and caveats: Model predictions of ophthalmopathy came a median approximately 6 months before onset.

The CDR3 is 15 residues long. Germline V gives CDR1 MDHEN, CDR2 SYDVKM. The junction had 10 bases not matched to a gene; V was cut back by 8 bases and J by 4 bases. From RNA transcripts, TCR beta CDR3 regions were amplified. HTBI primers drove first-round RT-PCR of the TCR CDR3. A single record per CDR3 protein comes from TCRdb applying MiXCR to the multiplex PCR reads. The profile shows about 610,000 distinct CDR3 sequences, around 15% of them singletons. This clonotype was detected a few times. Its antigen is still unknown. Sequences were obtained from blood. The sequence was collected from a woman between 40 and 50 years old with Graves' ophthalmopathy. This chain joins TRBV28 and TRBJ2-7; 11 bases are a match to TRBD2. The CDR3 region is CASHGSGRAAYEQYF. The CDR3, as DNA: TGTGCCAGCCATGGTAGCGGGAGGGCCGCGTACGAGCAGTACTTC.